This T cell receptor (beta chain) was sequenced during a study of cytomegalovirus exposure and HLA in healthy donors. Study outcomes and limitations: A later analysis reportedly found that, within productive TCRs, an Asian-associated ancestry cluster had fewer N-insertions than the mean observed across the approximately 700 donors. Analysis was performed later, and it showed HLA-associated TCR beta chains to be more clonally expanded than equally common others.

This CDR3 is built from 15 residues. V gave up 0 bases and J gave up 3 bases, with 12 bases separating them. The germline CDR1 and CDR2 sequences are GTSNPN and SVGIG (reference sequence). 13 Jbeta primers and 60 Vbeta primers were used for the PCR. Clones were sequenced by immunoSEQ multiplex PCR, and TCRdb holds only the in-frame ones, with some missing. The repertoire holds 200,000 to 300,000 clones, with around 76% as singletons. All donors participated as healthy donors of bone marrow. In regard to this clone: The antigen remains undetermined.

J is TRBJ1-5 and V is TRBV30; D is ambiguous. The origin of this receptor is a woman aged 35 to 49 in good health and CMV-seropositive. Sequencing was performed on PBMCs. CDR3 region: CAWSVLGVFNQPQHF. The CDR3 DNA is TGTGCCTGGAGTGTCCTCGGGGTCTTCAATCAGCCCCAGCATTTT.